These 18 T cell receptor beta chains were all obtained from the same sample, sequenced in a study of cytomegalovirus exposure and HLA in healthy donors. The PCR had 60 Vbeta and 13 Jbeta primers. Clones were read by immunoSEQ multiplex PCR, and TCRdb kept only the in-frame ones, dropping some. The sample yields 100,000 to 150,000 clones, approximately 76% seen once. Sequenced: PBMCs. The receptors shown here come from a man in his fifties or sixties in good health and CMV-seropositive.

This chain connects TRBV18 to TRBJ1-1, with 10 bases fitting TRBD1. With V trimmed by 3 bases and J by 12 bases, 7 bases remained unmatched. The CDR3 spans 13 residues. Looked up from germline, CDR1 is KGHSH and CDR2 is LQKENI. This chain's CDR3 is CASSPLDRGRSFF. In DNA, the CDR3 is TGTGCCAGCTCACCCCTGGACAGGGGGAGGTCTTTCTTT.

The J gene is TRBJ1-2, the V gene TRBV19; 7 bases align to TRBD1. V was pared by 0 bases and J by 4 bases, with 5 bases of the junction left unmatched. CDR1 and CDR2 (germline): LNHDA, SQIVND (reference sequence). There are 15 residues in the CDR3. The CDR3: CASSIDGRDSYGYTF. The CDR3 DNA reads TGTGCCAGTAGTATAGATGGCAGGGACAGCTATGGCTACACCTTC.

The V and J genes are TRBV4-1 and TRBJ1-1; TRBD1 aligns across 7 bases. Per the germline V gene, CDR1 is MGHRA and CDR2 is YSYEKL. The V and J ends lost 4 bases and 4 bases, in that order; junction bases with no gene match: 9. The CDR3 runs 15 residues. The CDR3 spells CASSRGQAVSTEAFF. The CDR3 DNA reads as TGCGCCAGCAGCCGCGGACAGGCCGTAAGCACTGAAGCTTTCTTT.

This chain joins TRBV7-2 and TRBJ2-7; TRBD2 matches at 8 bases. The CDR3 runs to 14 residues. Unmatched junction bases numbered 7, after V lost 2 bases and J lost 7 bases. CDR1 and CDR2 from the germline V gene are SGHTA and FQGNSA. Written as DNA, the CDR3 is TGTGCCAGCAGCTTAAGCGGGAGCCTAGATGAGCAGTACTTC. It codes for CASSLSGSLDEQYF.

The chain has TRBV27 and TRBJ1-2; tentative D call: TRBD1 (5 bases). Germline V gene data show CDR1 as MNHEY and CDR2 as SMNVEV (reference sequence). Trimming shortened V by 5 bases and J by 7 bases, and 14 bases separated the two germline ends. CDR3 length: 13 residues. In nucleotides, the CDR3 is TGTGCCAGCAGTCCCCTTACGGGGGGTGGCTACACCTTC. Translated, it gives CASSPLTGGGYTF.

The chain links TRBV19 to TRBJ1-1; no definite D call. V lost 2 bases to trimming and J lost 1 base, with 11 bases between them. Germline V gene lookup returns CDR1 LNHDA and CDR2 SQIVND (reference sequence). This CDR3 contains 15 residues. DNA for the CDR3: TGTGCCAGTAGTATACCGTGGCACCCGAACACTGAAGCTTTCTTT. It yields the protein CASSIPWHPNTEAFF.

This chain connects TRBV5-6 to TRBJ2-1; 10 bases map to TRBD2. The CDR3 is 16 residues long. Germline V lookup: CDR1 SGHDT, CDR2 YYEEEE. The J segment lost 9 bases and the V segment lost 1 base, leaving 10 bases of the junction unmatched. CDR3 sequence: CASSLTSGRAVGEQFF. CDR3 nucleotide sequence: TGTGCCAGCAGCTTGACGAGCGGGAGGGCCGTGGGTGAGCAGTTCTTC.

The gene calls are TRBV5-1 and TRBJ2-7; tentatively, D is TRBD2 (5 bases). The CDR3 has 14 amino acids. Trimming removed 4 bases from V and 6 bases from J, with 17 bases in between. Germline assignment: CDR1 SGHRS and CDR2 YFSETQ. The CDR3 DNA follows: TGCGCCAGCAGCCCGGAGGCGACGTTACCCGAGCAGTACTTC. As protein: CASSPEATLPEQYF. Based on the CDR3 plus reference TRBV5-1 and TRBJ2-7, the full variable domain is KAGVTQTPRYLIKTRGQQVTLSCSPISGHRSVSWYQQTPGQGLQFLFEYFSETQRNKGNFPGRFSGRQFSNSRSEMNVSTLELGDSALYLCASSPEATLPEQYFGPGTRLTVT.

The genes are TRBV19 and TRBJ1-1; 9 bases fit TRBD1. The V segment lost 3 bases and the J segment 5 bases; nucleotides outside the gene matches: 4. The CDR3 is 14 residues long. Germline CDR1 reads LNHDA; CDR2 reads SQIVND (reference sequence). CDR3 protein: CASSMRDRVTEAFF. DNA for the CDR3: TGTGCCAGTAGTATGAGGGACAGGGTGACTGAAGCTTTCTTT.

The chain recombines TRBV7-9 with TRBJ2-1, with D maybe TRBD1 (5 bases). The V gene lost 4 bases and the J gene lost 5 bases, with 12 bases spanning the gap. Germline values: CDR1 SEHNR, CDR2 FQNEAQ (reference sequence). The CDR3 contains 14 residues. The CDR3 bases are TGTGCCAGCAGCTCCAGGGATTCTAACAATGAGCAGTTCTTC. Translating gives CASSSRDSNNEQFF.

V usage is TRBV18 and J usage is TRBJ1-5, with D maybe TRBD1 (6 bases). Germline CDR1 KGHSH, CDR2 LQKENI. Trimming took 3 bases from V and 3 from J, leaving 9 bases between them. CDR3 length: 14 amino acids. The CDR3 nucleotides are TGTGCCAGCTCACCCCACAGGGACAATCAGCCCCAGCATTTT. The encoded protein is CASSPHRDNQPQHF.

The rearrangement links TRBV6-5 to TRBJ1-4; 7 bases align to TRBD1. Germline CDR1 reads MNHEY; CDR2 reads SVGAGI. There are 16 residues in the CDR3. The junction had 11 bases not matched to a gene; V was cut back by 2 bases and J by 8 bases. The CDR3 loop is CASSYPQTGNQEKLFF. The DNA for the CDR3 is TGTGCCAGCAGTTACCCCCAGACAGGGAATCAGGAAAAACTGTTTTTT.

The chain carries TRBV19 and TRBJ1-1, with D possibly matching TRBD1 (5 bases). Germline-derived CDR1 and CDR2 are LNHDA and SQIVND (reference sequence). The CDR3 totals 11 residues. The V and J ends lost 7 bases and 8 bases respectively, with 11 bases between them. The CDR3 DNA follows: TGTGCCAGTACCTGGGGCAGGGAAGCTTTCTTT. Amino acid sequence: CASTWGREAFF.

This chain connects TRBV6-1 to TRBJ2-1; D gene ambiguous. V was clipped by 11 bases and J by 0 bases, with 14 bases between them. Germline values: CDR1 MNHNS, CDR2 SASEGT. This CDR3 is 14 amino acids long. The CDR3 region is CAAETQSSYNEQFF. In DNA, the CDR3 is TGTGCCGCAGAGACTCAAAGCTCCTACAATGAGCAGTTCTTC.

The rearrangement uses TRBV7-9 and TRBJ1-1; 7 positions agree with TRBD1. Trimming cost V 3 bases and J 5 bases; bases outside gene matches: 3. The CDR3 runs to 13 residues. Germline V gene lookup returns CDR1 SEHNR and CDR2 FQNEAQ (reference sequence). The CDR3 region is CASSLSGGTEAFF. In DNA, the CDR3 is TGTGCCAGCAGCTTGTCAGGGGGGACTGAAGCTTTCTTT.

V and J are TRBV27 and TRBJ1-1, with TRBD1 matching 8 bases. CDR1 and CDR2 from the germline V gene are MNHEY and SMNVEV (reference sequence). After removal of 6 bases from V and 11 bases from J, the junction contained 11 bases not matched to a gene. This CDR3 has 13 residues. The CDR3 region has the DNA TGTGCCAGCAGAGGGCAGACAGGGGCGTACGCTTTCTTT. Its translation: CASRGQTGAYAFF.

This sequence joins TRBV9 and TRBJ2-3; 10 bases map to TRBD1. V dropped 3 bases and J dropped 5; count of bases not matched to a gene: 3. In germline, CDR1 is SGDLS, CDR2 YYNGEE. The CDR3 spans 14 residues. The CDR3 DNA is TGTGCCAGCAGCGGACAGGGGGCGCGAGATACGCAGTATTTT. This gives the protein CASSGQGARDTQYF. The full variable domain, completed using reference TRBV9 and TRBJ2-3, is DSGVTQTPKHLITATGQRVTLRCSPRSGDLSVYWYQQSLDQGLQFLIQYYNGEERAKGNILERFSAQQFPDLHSELNLSSLELGDSALYFCASSGQGARDTQYFGPGTRLTVL.

The genes are TRBV2 and TRBJ1-1, with 7 bases aligning to TRBD1. The germline V gene encodes CDR1 SNHLY and CDR2 FYNNEI. The CDR3 sequence is 15 residues long. The ends lost 2 bases at V and 5 bases at J; junction bases unmatched: 8. CDR3 nucleotides: TGTGCCAGCAGTGAAATGGGCAGGGGGAATACTGAAGCTTTCTTT. It translates to CASSEMGRGNTEAFF. The full variable domain, its missing parts supplied by reference TRBV2 and TRBJ1-1, is EPEVTQTPSHQVTQMGQEVILRCVPISNHLYFYWYRQILGQKVEFLVSFYNNEISEKSEIFDDQFSVERPDGSNFTLKIRSTKLEDSAMYFCASSEMGRGNTEAFFGQGTRLTVV.